A selection of T cell receptor beta chains follows, all from one sample in a study of blood T cell repertoires in COVID-19. Some clones are missing from TCRdb's copy, which holds only in-frame ones; the method was immunoSEQ multiplex PCR. The sample lists roughly 97,000 clones, about 90% occurring once. Material: peripheral blood. These receptors originate from a human donor in a cohort sampled during active COVID-19. The CDR3 runs from the conserved cysteine through the conserved F or W. The D gene is left open where the match is weak. Clone size is stated in some rows and not others, as once, few, many or a class when expanded.

V	length	size	J	D	DNA	CDR3
TRBV5-1	16	NA	TRBJ2-7	TRBD2	TGCGCCAGCAGCTCGCGCGGGAGAATAAGCGTGGACGAGCAGTACTTC	CASSSRGRISVDEQYF
TRBV5-1	15	NA	TRBJ2-1	NA	TGCGCCAGCAGCTTGGGGCAGGGTGCGTACAATGAGCAGTTCTTC	CASSLGQGAYNEQFF
TRBV6-2/TRBV6-3	14	once	TRBJ1-2	TRBD1	TGTGCCAGCAGTTCGGGACAGGAGAACTATGGCTACACCTTC	CASSSGQENYGYTF
TRBV10-3	13	NA	TRBJ2-6	NA	TGTGCTTTGGGGGCGGAGGGGGCCAACGTCCTGACTTTC	CALGAEGANVLTF
TRBV4-2	15	NA	TRBJ2-1	TRBD2	TGTGCCAGCAGCCGAGGAGCGGGGAACTACAATGAGCAGTTCTTC	CASSRGAGNYNEQFF
TRBV7-3	13	NA	TRBJ2-7	NA	TGTGCCAGCAGCTTAACGTCCTCCCTCGAGCAGTACTTC	CASSLTSSLEQYF
TRBV20-1	10	NA	TRBJ1-1	NA	TGCAGTGCTAGGGGGAATTCCGGGGGATTT	CSARGNSGGF
TRBV19	15	NA	TRBJ1-1	NA	TGTGCCAGTAGTATTGGTGGGGCCACCAACACTGAAGCTTTCTTT	CASSIGGATNTEAFF
TRBV6-5	14	NA	TRBJ1-5	NA	TGTGCCAGCGGGCCCCACCGTAACAATCAGCCCCAGCATTTT	CASGPHRNNQPQHF
TRBV29-1	16	NA	TRBJ2-7	TRBD2	TGCAGCGTTGTTGGGAGTAGTAGCGGGAGCACCTACGAGCAGTACTTC	CSVVGSSSGSTYEQYF
TRBV4-1	15	NA	TRBJ1-2	NA	TGCGCCAGCAGCCAAGACGAGACAGGCAACTATGGCTACACCTTC	CASSQDETGNYGYTF
TRBV19	14	NA	TRBJ2-2	TRBD1	TGTGCCAGTAGCGGGACAGGGGGGTACGGGGAGCTGTTTTTT	CASSGTGGYGELFF
TRBV27	14	NA	TRBJ2-7	NA	TGTGCCAGCGGCACTAACCCGACAGGCAGCGAGCAGTACTTC	CASGTNPTGSEQYF
TRBV7-2	15	few	TRBJ1-2	NA	TGTGCCAGCAGCTTAGCGCCCACAGAAGCCTGGGGCTACACCTTC	CASSLAPTEAWGYTF
TRBV7-3	16	NA	TRBJ2-1	NA	TGTGCCAGCAGCCTACTATCGGGGAGCTCCTACAATGAGCAGTTCTTC	CASSLLSGSSYNEQFF
TRBV6-8	13	NA	TRBJ2-5	NA	TGTGCCAGCACGGGGGAGGAGGCGGAGACCCAGTACTTC	CASTGEEAETQYF
TRBV10-2	21	NA	TRBJ2-7	TRBD2	TGCGCCAGCAGTGAGTCGATCCTAGCGGGAGGCACGGAGGACCCCTCCTACGAGCAGTACTTC	CASSESILAGGTEDPSYEQYF
TRBV5-1	18	NA	TRBJ1-6	TRBD1	TGCGCCAGCAGCCCGGTGACAGGGACCGTCTCCTATAATTCACCCCTCCACTTT	CASSPVTGTVSYNSPLHF
TRBV7-9	11	NA	TRBJ1-3	NA	TGTGCCAGCAGCTCCGTAGACACCATATATTTT	CASSSVDTIYF
TRBV18	19	NA	TRBJ2-3	TRBD2	TGTGCCAGCTCACGGACTAGCGGGAGTCGACCCCAACTCACAGATACGCAGTATTTT	CASSRTSGSRPQLTDTQYF
TRBV5-1	15	NA	TRBJ2-3	TRBD1	TGCGCCAGCAGCACATGGACAGGGGGCCAGGATACGCAGTATTTT	CASSTWTGGQDTQYF
TRBV3-1/TRBV3-2	17	NA	TRBJ2-7	TRBD1	TGTGCCAGCAGCCCGCCAGGGGGCATCCGTAGCTCCTACGAGCAGTACTTC	CASSPPGGIRSSYEQYF
TRBV13	13	NA	TRBJ2-2	NA	TGTGCCAGCAGCGCTACTAACACCGGGGAGCTGTTTTTT	CASSATNTGELFF
TRBV29-1	13	NA	TRBJ1-6	NA	TGCAGCGTTGTTTCGGGGTCCGATTCACCCCTCCACTTT	CSVVSGSDSPLHF
TRBV5-1	17	NA	TRBJ2-1	TRBD2	TGCGCCAGCAGACCAACTAGCGGCGTGAGCTCCTACAATGAGCAGTTCTTC	CASRPTSGVSSYNEQFF
TRBV7-3	14	NA	TRBJ2-7	NA	TGTGCCAGCAGCACCGGGGACAACCGGTACGAGCAGTACTTC	CASSTGDNRYEQYF
TRBV19	15	NA	TRBJ2-7	NA	TGTGCCAGTAGTGCCCCGACAGCGCTCTCCTACGAGCAGTACTTC	CASSAPTALSYEQYF
TRBV4-2	18	NA	TRBJ2-3	TRBD2	TGTGCCAGCAGCCAAGGACCGGGACTAGCGGGAGTCGTAGATACGCAGTATTTT	CASSQGPGLAGVVDTQYF
TRBV19	14	once	TRBJ1-2	NA	TGTGCCAGTACCAAGCCTGGGCAGTCCTATGGCTACACCTTC	CASTKPGQSYGYTF
TRBV20-1	16	NA	TRBJ2-3	NA	TGCAGTGCTAGTCAGCTGTTAGGGCGGGGCACAGATACGCAGTATTTT	CSASQLLGRGTDTQYF
TRBV19	14	NA	TRBJ1-2	NA	TGTGCCAGTAGTATTTCGACCGGGTACTATGGCTACACCTTC	CASSISTGYYGYTF
TRBV29-1	13	few	TRBJ1-5	NA	TGCAGCGTTGGACAGAACACGTTCCAGCCCCAGCATTTT	CSVGQNTFQPQHF
TRBV6-6	15	few	TRBJ1-1	NA	TGTGCCAGCAACCAGGGGCCGAAAACTATCACTGAAGCTTTCTTT	CASNQGPKTITEAFF
TRBV11-2	17	NA	TRBJ2-5	NA	TGTGCCAGCCGACCCGGTAGGGGGAGATCGTACCAAGAGACCCAGTACTTC	CASRPGRGRSYQETQYF
TRBV9	15	NA	TRBJ2-5	TRBD1	TGTGCCAGCAGCGTAGAACAGGGGGAGGTAGAGACCCAGTACTTC	CASSVEQGEVETQYF
TRBV19	12	NA	TRBJ1-1	NA	TGTGCCACTCGTACAGGGAAGGCTGAAGCTTTCTTT	CATRTGKAEAFF
TRBV28	14	NA	TRBJ1-2	NA	TGTGCCAGCAGGCTGGGAGTGACTAACTATGGCTACACCTTC	CASRLGVTNYGYTF
TRBV2	16	NA	TRBJ2-2	NA	TGTGCCAGCACGTCTACAGAGCAGGGTGCCACCGGGGAGCTGTTTTTT	CASTSTEQGATGELFF
TRBV29-1	12	NA	TRBJ1-2	NA	TGCAGCGTTGAAGGGGGGGGTTACGGCTACACCTTC	CSVEGGGYGYTF
TRBV10-3	15	NA	TRBJ1-2	NA	TGTGCCATCAGTGAGTCGGCCGGACAGAGCTATGGCTACACCTTC	CAISESAGQSYGYTF
TRBV9	15	NA	TRBJ1-2	TRBD1	TGTGCCAGCAGCGTAGCGGAGGGGGCGTGGAGCGGCTACACCTTC	CASSVAEGAWSGYTF
TRBV5-8	16	NA	TRBJ1-2	TRBD1	TGTGCCAGCAGCCCGGGGAACGGACAGGGAATAGAGGGCTACACCTTC	CASSPGNGQGIEGYTF
TRBV6-6	16	NA	TRBJ2-4	TRBD2	TGTGCCAGCAGTCTTAGAAATAGCGGGACCTGGAACATTCAGTACTTC	CASSLRNSGTWNIQYF
TRBV9	17	once	TRBJ1-3	NA	TGTGCCAGCAGCTTCCGACAGTGGGCCACCTCTGGAAACACCATATATTTT	CASSFRQWATSGNTIYF
TRBV18	15	NA	TRBJ1-4	NA	TGTGCCAGCTCAACAACAGGCCCCCCTAATGAAAAACTGTTTTTT	CASSTTGPPNEKLFF
TRBV29-1	17	NA	TRBJ2-3	TRBD2	TGCAGCGTTCAACTAGCGGGAGGACCTTGGGGACAAGATACGCAGTATTTT	CSVQLAGGPWGQDTQYF
TRBV4-1	19	NA	TRBJ2-7	TRBD2	TGCGCCAGCAGCCACCAGGGGAGACTAGCGGGAGGAGTCCCCTACGAGCAGTACTTC	CASSHQGRLAGGVPYEQYF
TRBV2	12	NA	TRBJ1-1	NA	TGTGCCAGCAGGGAAAATCCAGGGGAAGCTTTCTTT	CASRENPGEAFF
TRBV19	13	NA	TRBJ2-3	NA	TGTGCCAGTCACGGGTCAGGGGATATTGAGCAGTATTTT	CASHGSGDIEQYF
TRBV6-5	15	once	TRBJ2-1	TRBD2	TGTGCCAGCAGTCCTACTAGCGGCCAACCCAATGAGCAGTTCTTC	CASSPTSGQPNEQFF
TRBV4-1	18	NA	TRBJ1-3	NA	TGCGCCAGCAGCCAGCCGTTTCTGTTTGGTCGCGGAGGGGACACCATATATTTT	CASSQPFLFGRGGDTIYF